The T cell receptor (beta chain) described here comes from a study of blood T cell repertoires in COVID-19. Per the original methods: Amplification of reference gene primers was used by the study to estimate nucleated cell counts. Measured with immunoSEQ multiplex PCR; TCRdb has only the in-frame clones, and not every one. V and J calls and clone size are as listed in that table; D and trimming were resolved from the DNA. Among approximately 27,000 clones listed, 70% to 90% were seen once. The V and J ends lost 5 bases and 12 bases, in that order; junction bases with no gene match: 21. The CDR3 length is 17 residues. Per the germline V gene, CDR1 is SEHNR and CDR2 is FQNEAQ (reference sequence).

The TCR sequence derives from a man between 65 and 85 years old with acute or convalescent COVID-19. The chain uses TRBV7-9 and TRBJ1-2; 10 nucleotides match TRBD1. The sequenced material came from peripheral blood. CDR3 in amino acids: CASSLYLLDRGKTVDTF. The CDR3 DNA sequence: TGTGCCAGCAGCCTATATTTACTGGACAGGGGGAAAACTGTGGACACCTTC.